This TCR beta chain comes out of a study of cytomegalovirus exposure and HLA in healthy donors. Overall study context: Early released data had tens of millions of unique TCRs, all coming from HLA-typed donors.

As regards this clone: One end of the junction varies from germline; a read error may be responsible.

Per the germline V gene, CDR1 is MGHRA and CDR2 is YSYEKL. The CDR3 covers 14 residues. The PCR used 60 Vbeta and 13 Jbeta primers. The assay was immunoSEQ multiplex PCR, and TCRdb's table has in-frame clones only and misses some. The table lists around 140,000 clones, almost 85% of them singletons, with 1.2% to 1.5% in the top ten. The chain is built from TRBV4-1 and TRBJ2-1, with TRBD2 matching 10 bases. Material for sequencing was PBMCs. The sequence came from a man aged 25 to 40 in good health and CMV-seropositive. The CDR3 loop reads CASSQMEASGGKVF. DNA for the CDR3: TGCGCCAGCAGCCAAATGGAAGCTAGCGGGGGTAAGGTCTTC.